This T cell receptor beta chain appears in the sequencing data of a study of blood T cell repertoires in COVID-19. Study-level background: Samples came from the United States, Italy and Spain, spanning acute and convalescent COVID-19.

A remark on this clone: Mismatch with germline at one junction end may stem from a read error.

Germline values: CDR1 SNHLY, CDR2 FYNNEI. The CDR3 runs 12 residues. Assay: immunoSEQ multiplex PCR; the TCRdb copy retains only in-frame clones and omits some. The data hold around 140,000 clones, with around 86% observed a single time. The material sequenced was peripheral blood. This clonotype originated in a man aged 45-65 years with active COVID-19. This chain connects TRBV2 to TRBJ2-7; 10 bases are shared with TRBD1. This chain's CDR3 is CASRETGGVNNF. In DNA, the CDR3 is TGTGCCAGCAGGGAGACAGGGGGCGTAAATAACTTC.